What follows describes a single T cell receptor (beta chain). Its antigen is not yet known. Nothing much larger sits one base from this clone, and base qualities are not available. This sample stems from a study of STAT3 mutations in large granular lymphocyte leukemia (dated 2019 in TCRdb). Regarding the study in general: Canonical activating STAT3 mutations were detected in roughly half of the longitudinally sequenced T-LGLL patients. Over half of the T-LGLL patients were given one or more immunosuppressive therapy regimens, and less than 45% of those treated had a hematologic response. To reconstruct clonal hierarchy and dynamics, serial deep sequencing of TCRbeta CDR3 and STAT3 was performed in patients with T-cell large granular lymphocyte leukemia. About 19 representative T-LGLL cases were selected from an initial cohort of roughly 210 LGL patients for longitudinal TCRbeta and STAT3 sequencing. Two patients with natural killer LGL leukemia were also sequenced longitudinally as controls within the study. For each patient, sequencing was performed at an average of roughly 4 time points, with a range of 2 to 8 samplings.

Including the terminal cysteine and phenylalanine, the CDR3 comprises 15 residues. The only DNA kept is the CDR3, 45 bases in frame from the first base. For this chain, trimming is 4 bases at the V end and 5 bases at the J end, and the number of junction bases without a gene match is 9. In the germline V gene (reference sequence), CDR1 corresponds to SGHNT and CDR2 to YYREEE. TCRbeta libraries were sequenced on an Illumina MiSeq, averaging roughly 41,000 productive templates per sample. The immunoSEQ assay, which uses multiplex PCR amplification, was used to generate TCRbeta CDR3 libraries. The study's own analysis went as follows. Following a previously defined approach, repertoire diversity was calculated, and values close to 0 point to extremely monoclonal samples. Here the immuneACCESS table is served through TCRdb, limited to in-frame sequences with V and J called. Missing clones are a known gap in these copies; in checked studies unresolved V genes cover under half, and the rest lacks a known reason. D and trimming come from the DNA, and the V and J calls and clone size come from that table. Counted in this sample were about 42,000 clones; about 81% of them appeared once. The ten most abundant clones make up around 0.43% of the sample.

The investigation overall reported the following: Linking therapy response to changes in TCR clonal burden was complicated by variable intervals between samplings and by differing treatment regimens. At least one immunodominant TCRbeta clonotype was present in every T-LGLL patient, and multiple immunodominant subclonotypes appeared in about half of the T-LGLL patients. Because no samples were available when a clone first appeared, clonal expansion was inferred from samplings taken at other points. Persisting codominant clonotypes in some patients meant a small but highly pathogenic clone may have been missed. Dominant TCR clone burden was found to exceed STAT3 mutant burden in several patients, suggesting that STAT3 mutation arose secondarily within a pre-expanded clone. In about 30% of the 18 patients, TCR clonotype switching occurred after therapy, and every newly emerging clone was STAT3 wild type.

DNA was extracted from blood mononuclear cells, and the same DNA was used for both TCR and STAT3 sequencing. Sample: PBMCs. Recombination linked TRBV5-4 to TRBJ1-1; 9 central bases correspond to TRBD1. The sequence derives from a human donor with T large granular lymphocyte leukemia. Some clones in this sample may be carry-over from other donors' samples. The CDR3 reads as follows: CASSKPGQGMTEAFF. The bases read TGTGCCAGCAGCAAACCGGGACAGGGAATGACTGAAGCTTTCTTT.